This TCR beta chain came from a study of kidney transplant recipient with SARS-CoV-2 infection. In its sample, this clonotype was seen many times. Looked up from germline, CDR1 is ENHRY and CDR2 is SYGVKD. The V segment lost 6 bases and the J segment 5 bases; nucleotides outside the gene matches: 4. There are 14 residues in the CDR3. From the reads, TCRdb called clonotypes with MiXCR, one entry per CDR3 protein. The sample has 200,000 to 250,000 distinct CDR3 sequences, around 26% seen once. This clonotype was sampled from a young adult male patient who had COVID-19 and was a kidney transplant recipient. A share of the T cells may be of graft donor origin. This chain connects TRBV10-3 to TRBJ1-6, with 7 bases that match TRBD1. The sample in question was a blood sample, obtained at baseline and between days 110 and 120 from a kidney transplant recipient. CDR3 amino acids: CAIRAGTDNSPLHF. For the CDR3, the DNA is TGTGCCATCAGGGCGGGGACAGATAATTCACCCCTCCACTTT.